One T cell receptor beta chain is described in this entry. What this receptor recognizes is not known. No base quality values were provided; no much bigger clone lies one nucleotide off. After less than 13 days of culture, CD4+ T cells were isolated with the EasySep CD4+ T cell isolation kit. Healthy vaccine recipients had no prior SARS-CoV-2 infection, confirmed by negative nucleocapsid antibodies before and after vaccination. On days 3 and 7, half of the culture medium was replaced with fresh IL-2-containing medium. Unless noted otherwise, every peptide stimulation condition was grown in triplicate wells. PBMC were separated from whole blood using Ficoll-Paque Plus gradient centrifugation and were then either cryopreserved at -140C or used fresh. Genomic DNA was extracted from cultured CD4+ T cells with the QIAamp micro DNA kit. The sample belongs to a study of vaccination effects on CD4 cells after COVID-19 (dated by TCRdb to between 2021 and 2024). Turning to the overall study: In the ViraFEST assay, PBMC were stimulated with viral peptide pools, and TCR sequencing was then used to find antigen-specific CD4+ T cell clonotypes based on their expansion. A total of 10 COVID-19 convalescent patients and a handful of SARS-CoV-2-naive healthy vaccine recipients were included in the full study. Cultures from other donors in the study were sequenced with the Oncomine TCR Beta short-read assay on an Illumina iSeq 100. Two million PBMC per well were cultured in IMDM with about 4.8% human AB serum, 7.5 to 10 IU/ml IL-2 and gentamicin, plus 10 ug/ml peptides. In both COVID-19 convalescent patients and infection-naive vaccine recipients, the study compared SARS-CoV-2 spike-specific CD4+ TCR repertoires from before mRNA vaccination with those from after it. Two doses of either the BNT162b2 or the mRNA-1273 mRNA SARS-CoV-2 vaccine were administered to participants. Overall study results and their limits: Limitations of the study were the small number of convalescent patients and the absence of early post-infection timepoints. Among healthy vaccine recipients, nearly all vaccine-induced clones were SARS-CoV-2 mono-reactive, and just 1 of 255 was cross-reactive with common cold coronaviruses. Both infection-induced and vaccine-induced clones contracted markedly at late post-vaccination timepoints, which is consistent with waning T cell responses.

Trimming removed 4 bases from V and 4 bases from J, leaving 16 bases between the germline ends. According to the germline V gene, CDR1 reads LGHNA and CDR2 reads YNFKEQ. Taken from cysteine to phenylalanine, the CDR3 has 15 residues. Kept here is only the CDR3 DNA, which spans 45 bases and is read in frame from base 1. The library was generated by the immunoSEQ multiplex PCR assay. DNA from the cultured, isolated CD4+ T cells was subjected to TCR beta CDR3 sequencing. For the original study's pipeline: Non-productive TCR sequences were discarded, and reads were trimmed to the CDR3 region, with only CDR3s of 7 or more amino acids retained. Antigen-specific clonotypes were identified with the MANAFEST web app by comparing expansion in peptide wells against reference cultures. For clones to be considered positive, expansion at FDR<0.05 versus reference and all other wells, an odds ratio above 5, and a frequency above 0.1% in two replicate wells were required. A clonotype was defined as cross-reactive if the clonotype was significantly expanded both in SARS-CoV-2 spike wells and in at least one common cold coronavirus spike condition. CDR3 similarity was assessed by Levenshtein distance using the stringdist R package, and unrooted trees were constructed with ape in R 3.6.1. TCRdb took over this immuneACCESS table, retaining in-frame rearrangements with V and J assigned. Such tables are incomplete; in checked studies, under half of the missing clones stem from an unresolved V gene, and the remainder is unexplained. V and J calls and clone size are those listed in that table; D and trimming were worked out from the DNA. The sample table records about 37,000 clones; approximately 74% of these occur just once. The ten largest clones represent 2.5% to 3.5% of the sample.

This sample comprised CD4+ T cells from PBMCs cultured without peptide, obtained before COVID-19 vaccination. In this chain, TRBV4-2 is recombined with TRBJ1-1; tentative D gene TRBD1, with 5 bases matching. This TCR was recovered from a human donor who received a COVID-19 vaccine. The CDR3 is CASSPPGDRLTEAFF. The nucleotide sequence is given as TGTGCCAGCAGCCCCCCGGGGGATAGGCTCACTGAAGCTTTCTTT.